This entry lists 32 T cell receptor beta chains sequenced from one sample in a study of blood T cells in healthy people across ages. The authors ran a second PCR of 7 to 11 cycles using a sample-barcoded 5' primer and a J-beta primer mix. MiXCR was run by TCRdb on the 5' RACE reads, yielding one entry per CDR3 protein. The sample holds about 1.4 million distinct CDR3 sequences, almost 60% seen once. Sample: blood. The receptors here all came from a man aged 18 to 35 in good health.

This chain joins TRBV3-1 and TRBJ2-5; D unclear. V was cut by 0 bases and J by 1 base, with 12 bases left in between. The CDR3 has 16 amino acids. Germline CDR1 and CDR2: LGHDT and YNNKEL (reference sequence). The CDR3 DNA follows: TGTGCCAGCAGCCAAGATTGGGAACAACTCCAAGAGACCCAGTACTTC. Its translation is CASSQDWEQLQETQYF.

The gene calls are TRBV7-6 and TRBJ2-1; TRBD1 agrees at 11 bases. Trimming removed 1 base from V and 9 bases from J; junction bases left unmatched: 5. CDR1 and CDR2 from the germline V gene are SGHVS and FNYEAQ. The CDR3 is 15 residues long. The CDR3 sequence: CASSLDGQGAREQFF. CDR3 sequence (DNA): TGTGCCAGCAGCTTAGATGGACAGGGGGCTCGTGAGCAGTTCTTC.

The chain carries TRBV7-2 and TRBJ2-4, with D maybe TRBD2 (7 bases). The ends were cut back, 8 bases at V and 1 base at J, with 15 bases in the middle. Germline CDR1 is SGHTA and CDR2 is FQGNSA. The CDR3 consists of 15 residues. CDR3 loop: CASQVGGAAKNIQYF. Written as DNA, the CDR3 is TGTGCCAGCCAAGTGGGGGGGGCCGCCAAAAACATTCAGTACTTC.

This sequence joins TRBV28 and TRBJ2-1; D not certain. Trimming shortened V by 7 bases and J by 7 bases, and 17 bases separated the two germline ends. The CDR3 has 14 residues. CDR1 is MDHEN, CDR2 SYDVKM, per germline. The CDR3 nucleotides are TGTGCCAGCACCCCCGGGCATTTGTCAAATGAGCAGTTCTTC. Translation gives CASTPGHLSNEQFF. Looking up the rest from reference TRBV28 and TRBJ2-1 gives the full variable domain: DVKVTQSSRYLVKRTGEKVFLECVQDMDHENMFWYRQDPGLGLRLIYFSYDVKMKEKGDIPEGYSVSREKKERFSLILESASTNQTSMYLCASTPGHLSNEQFFGPGTRLTVL.

V usage is TRBV13 and J usage is TRBJ2-3, with D possibly being TRBD2 (5 bases). The germline CDR1 and CDR2 sequences are PRHDT and FYEKMQ (reference sequence). The CDR3 length is 16 residues. Trimming removed 1 base at V and 0 bases at J, with 11 bases between. This CDR3 is CASSLERMLSTDTQYF. In DNA form, the CDR3 reads TGTGCCAGCAGCTTAGAGCGGATGCTTAGCACAGATACGCAGTATTTT.

This clonotype was detected once. The chain employs TRBV18 and TRBJ2-3, with 10 bases that match TRBD2. This CDR3 is 16 amino acids long. Looked up from germline, CDR1 is KGHSH and CDR2 is LQKENI. V was pared by 3 bases and J by 12 bases, with 15 bases of the junction left unmatched. The chain's CDR3 is CASSPPSGGAMNLQYF. Here the CDR3 DNA reads TGTGCCAGCTCACCTCCTAGCGGGGGAGCGATGAATTTACAGTATTTT.

V gene TRBV7-2 combines with J gene TRBJ2-7; TRBD1 matches at 12 bases. The CDR3 runs to 16 residues. The V gene end was trimmed by 5 bases and the J gene end by 4 bases; junction bases not matched to a gene: 9. The germline V gene has CDR1 SGHTA and CDR2 FQGNSA. CDR3 loop: CASSRLPGQGAYEQYF. The CDR3 DNA follows: TGTGCCAGCAGCAGACTACCGGGACAGGGGGCATACGAGCAGTACTTC.

In DNA form, the CDR3 reads TGTGCCAGCAGTCGCGAGGCTGGGGCCAACGTCCTGACTTTC. Its translation is CASSREAGANVLTF. V and J are TRBV25-1 and TRBJ2-6, with D uncertain. Trimming stripped 5 bases from V and 2 bases from J, with 7 bases between. The CDR3 extends over 14 amino acids. Germline V gene lookup returns CDR1 MGHDK and CDR2 SYGVNS.

This chain connects TRBV20-1 to TRBJ2-5; a weak D match, TRBD1 (6 bases). Looked up from germline, CDR1 is DFQATT and CDR2 is SNEGSKA (reference sequence). V lost 3 bases and J 2 bases, leaving 16 bases between the germline ends. The length of the CDR3 is 15 residues. CDR3 DNA sequence: TGCAGTGCTAGCTTTAAAACAGGGATTCAAGAGACCCAGTACTTC. The encoded protein is CSASFKTGIQETQYF.

The sample holds a few counts of this clonotype. The chain uses TRBV29-1 and TRBJ2-3, with 10 bases aligning to TRBD2. The trim removed 5 bases at V and 3 bases at J, leaving 2 bases unmatched. The CDR3 is made up of 13 amino acids. Germline V gene lookup returns CDR1 SQVTM and CDR2 ANQGSEA. The CDR3: CSVKREGTDTQYF. The CDR3 DNA reads TGCAGCGTTAAGCGGGAGGGAACAGATACGCAGTATTTT.

The V and J genes are TRBV27 and TRBJ2-7; D may match TRBD1 or TRBD2 (5 bases each). Deletions cut 4 bases from V and 5 bases from J, with 18 bases between. Looked up from germline, CDR1 is MNHEY and CDR2 is SMNVEV (reference sequence). The CDR3 covers 15 residues. The CDR3 region is CASSSPGTEGHEQYF. For the CDR3, the DNA is TGTGCCAGCAGTTCTCCCGGGACGGAAGGCCACGAGCAGTACTTC.

The chain uses TRBV12-3 or TRBV12-4 and TRBJ2-5; D is possibly TRBD1 (6 bases). This CDR3 spans 14 amino acids. Between the trimmed V and J ends, which lost 6 bases and 5 bases, there was a span of 16 bases. The CDR3: CASSKTGGGETQYF. The CDR3 coding sequence is TGTGCCAGCAGCAAGACAGGCGGCGGGGAGACCCAGTACTTC.

This chain connects TRBV11-2 to TRBJ2-5; D may correspond to TRBD1 or TRBD2 (5 bases each). V was shortened by 1 base and J by 5 bases, with 14 bases between the two germline ends. This CDR3 contains 15 residues. CDR1 is SGHAT, CDR2 FQNNGV, per germline. The CDR3 loop is CASSLGQGTGETQYF. The CDR3 region has the DNA TGTGCCAGCAGCTTAGGACAAGGGACCGGGGAGACCCAGTACTTC.

This clonotype was found a few times. This chain joins TRBV6-1 and TRBJ2-5; D is unclear. CDR3 length equals 14 residues. V lost 3 bases and J 0 bases, leaving 8 bases between the germline ends. CDR1 MNHNS and CDR2 SASEGT come from the germline V gene. CDR3 DNA: TGTGCCAGCAGTGATCGGCAGAACCAAGAGACCCAGTACTTC. This translates into CASSDRQNQETQYF.

This chain uses TRBV5-1 with TRBJ2-7; TRBD1 agrees at 7 bases. The V gene's germline CDR1 is SGHRS and CDR2 YFSETQ. The CDR3 has 18 amino acids. V was pared by 3 bases and J by 2 bases, with 17 bases of the junction left unmatched. Written as DNA, the CDR3 is TGCGCCAGCAGCTCCTTGAGGGACAGCCCCCTTTGGGCCTACGAGCAGTACTTC. This sequence encodes CASSSLRDSPLWAYEQYF.

In its sample, this clonotype was seen once. V gene TRBV20-1 combines with J gene TRBJ2-1; 10 nucleotides agree with TRBD1. V lost 5 bases and J lost 9; bases outside the gene matches: 10. The length of the CDR3 is 14 residues. Germline loops: CDR1 DFQATT, CDR2 SNEGSKA (reference sequence). The CDR3 DNA is TGCAGTGCTTGGGCGGGACAGGGGAGGAGTGAGCAGTTCTTC. Translation: CSAWAGQGRSEQFF.

The chain links TRBV3-1 to TRBJ2-5, with D perhaps TRBD1 (6 bases). Trimming took off 6 bases at V and 2 bases at J, with 13 bases between the two ends. The V gene's germline CDR1 is LGHDT and CDR2 YNNKEL (reference sequence). The CDR3 runs 14 residues. The CDR3 DNA reads as TGTGCCAGCAGTCCCAGGGGTCTACAAGAGACCCAGTACTTC. Its protein is CASSPRGLQETQYF.

This chain joins TRBV12-3 or TRBV12-4 and TRBJ2-5, with TRBD2 matching 7 bases. This CDR3 has 14 amino acids. V lost 5 bases and J lost 5; bases outside the gene matches: 8. In DNA, the CDR3 is TGTGCCAGCAGTCCCCGGGGGGTTGGTGAGACCCAGTACTTC. It encodes CASSPRGVGETQYF.

The gene calls are TRBV10-3 and TRBJ2-1, with TRBD2 matching over 12 bases. Looked up from germline, CDR1 is ENHRY and CDR2 is SYGVKD. The CDR3 has 15 residues. J was trimmed by 7 bases and V by 0 bases; bases with no gene match: 1. The CDR3 DNA sequence: TGTGCCATCAGTGAGTCTACTAGCGGGGGGAATGAGCAGTTCTTC. Translated, it gives CAISESTSGGNEQFF.

This clonotype has a handful of counts. The V call is TRBV3-1, the J call TRBJ2-3; 8 nucleotides match TRBD1. This CDR3 is built from 15 residues. Germline V CDR1 and CDR2: LGHDT, YNNKEL (reference sequence). J gave up 0 bases and V 4 bases, and 3 bases lay outside the gene matches. The DNA for the CDR3 is TGTGCCAGCAGCCCGACAGGGGAAAGCACAGATACGCAGTATTTT. Translated, it gives CASSPTGESTDTQYF.

The chain joins TRBV4-1 to TRBJ2-7; D may be TRBD1 or TRBD2 (5 bases each). The CDR3 runs to 15 residues. The germline V gene encodes CDR1 MGHRA and CDR2 YSYEKL. Trimming stripped 0 bases from V and 1 base from J, with 10 bases between. CDR3 in DNA: TGCGCCAGCAGCCAAGACAGGGAGCAGTCCTACGAGCAGTACTTC. This codes for CASSQDREQSYEQYF.

The genes are TRBV7-2 and TRBJ2-7; D possibly corresponds to TRBD2 (6 bases). The end of the DNA fits TRBJ2-5 better, so the J call may be wrong. CDR1 and CDR2 (germline): SGHTA, FQGNSA. The CDR3 runs to 15 residues. The CDR3 spells CASSIAGQARETQYF. The CDR3 nucleotides read TGTGCCAGCTCGATTGCGGGGCAGGCACGGGAGACCCAGTACTTC.

This chain joins TRBV5-6 and TRBJ2-5; 8 nucleotides align to TRBD1. Losses at the gene ends were 4 bases for V and 0 bases for J; bases not matched to a gene: 8. CDR3 length: 16 amino acids. CDR1 and CDR2 from the germline V gene are SGHDT and YYEEEE. The CDR3 protein is CASSVGTGSYQETQYF. As DNA, the CDR3 is TGTGCCAGCAGCGTCGGGACAGGCTCGTACCAAGAGACCCAGTACTTC.

The chain combines TRBV5-1 with TRBJ2-7; no definite D call. This CDR3 contains 13 residues. Between the trimmed V and J ends, which lost 4 bases and 3 bases, there was a span of 11 bases. The germline V gene encodes CDR1 SGHRS and CDR2 YFSETQ. The CDR3: CASSAEENYEQYF. CDR3 DNA sequence: TGCGCCAGCAGCGCCGAGGAAAACTACGAGCAGTACTTC.

This clonotype was detected a few times. The chain's CDR3 is CSVEGRLARETQYF. CDR3 sequence (DNA): TGCAGCGTTGAAGGTCGGCTAGCCCGGGAGACCCAGTACTTC. The chain links TRBV29-1 to TRBJ2-5, with D possibly being TRBD2 (5 bases). Trimming stripped 1 base from V and 5 bases from J, with 14 bases between. Germline CDR1 and CDR2: SQVTM and ANQGSEA. The CDR3 covers 14 residues. The variable domain in full, with the rest retrieved from reference TRBV29-1 and TRBJ2-5, is SAVISQKPSRDICQRGTSLTIQCQVDSQVTMMFWYRQQPGQSLTLIATANQGSEATYESGFVIDKFPISRPNLTFSTLTVSNMSPEDSSIYLCSVEGRLARETQYFGPGTRLLVL.

The rearrangement links TRBV27 to TRBJ2-7, with 13 bases that match TRBD2. The germline CDR1 and CDR2 sequences are MNHEY and SMNVEV (reference sequence). The CDR3 runs 16 residues. Losses at the gene ends were 6 bases for V and 7 bases for J; bases not matched to a gene: 12. CDR3 region: CASSLLAGGRIYEQYF. DNA for the CDR3: TGTGCCAGCAGCCTACTAGCGGGGGGGAGGATTTATGAGCAGTACTTC.

The chain combines TRBV5-1 with TRBJ2-3; D call uncertain. Per the germline V gene, CDR1 is SGHRS and CDR2 is YFSETQ. Trimming removed 4 bases at V and 2 bases at J, with 11 bases between. The CDR3 sequence is 14 residues long. As DNA, the CDR3 is TGCGCCAGCAGCCGAGACCCCCTCACAGATACGCAGTATTTT. It specifies CASSRDPLTDTQYF.

The V call is TRBV10-1, the J call TRBJ1-1, with a tentative D call TRBD1 (5 bases). Trimming cost V 0 bases and J 0 bases, with 8 bases left between them. This CDR3 has 15 amino acids. Looked up from germline, CDR1 is WNHNN and CDR2 is SYGVQD (reference sequence). Written as DNA, the CDR3 is TGCGCCAGCAGTGAGTCCGCGGGGCTGAACACTGAAGCTTTCTTT. This sequence encodes CASSESAGLNTEAFF.

The chain has TRBV7-9 and TRBJ2-5; 10 bases are a match to TRBD2. CDR3 length equals 15 residues. Trimming removed 2 bases from V and 11 bases from J; junction bases left unmatched: 11. The germline gives CDR1 SEHNR, CDR2 FQNEAQ (reference sequence). The CDR3 nucleotides are TGTGCCAGCAGCTTACGGTCGGCTAGCGGGGGAGAGCAGTACTTC. Protein sequence: CASSLRSASGGEQYF.

A few counts support this clonotype. The chain combines TRBV29-1 with TRBJ2-1; D is undetermined. With 7 bases removed from V and 5 bases from J, the gap between germline ends came to 15 bases. The germline V gene has CDR1 SQVTM and CDR2 ANQGSEA. The CDR3 extends over 13 amino acids. CDR3 nucleotides: TGCAGCGCCTTCGACGTCGTTAACAATGAGCAGTTCTTC. Protein sequence: CSAFDVVNNEQFF.

This clonotype turned up a few times. The V call is TRBV4-1, the J call TRBJ2-5, with D maybe TRBD2 (5 bases). This CDR3 spans 13 amino acids. V lost 2 bases to trimming and J lost 5 bases, with 9 bases between them. From germline, CDR1 is MGHRA and CDR2 YSYEKL. CDR3 nucleotide sequence: TGCGCCAGCAGCCAATTCGCGGGCGAGACCCAGTACTTC. Its protein is CASSQFAGETQYF.

The chain is built from TRBV25-1 and TRBJ2-4, with TRBD1 identical over 12 bases. With the DNA end fitting TRBJ2-7 better, the J assignment may be wrong. Germline loops: CDR1 MGHDK, CDR2 SYGVNS. The CDR3 loop spans 15 amino acids. The CDR3 DNA follows: TGTGCCAGCAGTGAAAGGGACAGGGGGCCCTACGAGCAGTACTTC. It specifies CASSERDRGPYEQYF.